The present T cell receptor (beta chain) was sequenced within a study of vaccination and CD4 T cells after COVID-19. Study information: The control cultures got either a CEFX pool, an HIV-1 Nef pool, or no peptide at all.

The study's findings and limits: In convalescent patients, a median about 87% of reactive clones appeared only post-vaccination.

At the Johns Hopkins FTIC core, DNA taken from cultured CD4+ T cells was sequenced by way of the Oncomine TCR Beta short-read assay. Investigators isolated genomic DNA from cultured CD4+ T cells. MiXCR, applied by TCRdb to the PCR reads, yields one record per CDR3 protein. The repertoire holds around 16,000 distinct CDR3 sequences, with under 40% as singletons. Trimming removed 3 bases from V and 5 bases from J, with 8 bases in between. CDR3 length: 13 residues. Germline V CDR1 and CDR2: SNHLY, FYNNEI. Treatment here: roughly 10-day PBMC culture with coronavirus spike peptide pools or control peptides (ViraFEST assay). Regarding this clonotype: Its antigen is currently unknown.

V usage is TRBV2 and J usage is TRBJ2-4; D unresolved. The source of this sequence is a human donor with COVID-19. Sequenced: cultured CD4+ T cells from blood. CDR3 coding DNA: TGTGCCAGCAGTGACAGAGTGGAAAACATTCAGTACTTC. Translating it yields CASSDRVENIQYF. Variable domain in full (rest from reference TRBV2 and TRBJ2-4): EPEVTQTPSHQVTQMGQEVILRCVPISNHLYFYWYRQILGQKVEFLVSFYNNEISEKSEIFDDQFSVERPDGSNFTLKIRSTKLEDSAMYFCASSDRVENIQYFGAGTRLSVL.